Presented here are 27 T cell receptor beta chains from one specimen sequenced in a study of cytomegalovirus exposure and HLA in healthy donors. Clones were sequenced by immunoSEQ multiplex PCR, and TCRdb holds only the in-frame ones, with some missing. The repertoire consists of roughly 100,000 clones, with roughly nine tenths occurring once and the leading ten covering 4%. The specimen sequenced was PBMCs. All receptors derive from a woman aged 18-29 years in good health and CMV-seropositive.

The J gene is TRBJ1-2, the V gene TRBV6-1; D is perhaps TRBD1 (5 bases). CDR1 and CDR2 (germline): MNHNS, SASEGT. V was trimmed by 1 base and J by 4 bases, leaving 22 bases between them. The CDR3 length is 18 residues. The CDR3 region is CASSEGTRSWVGFYGYTF. As DNA, the CDR3 is TGTGCCAGCAGTGAAGGGACACGCTCCTGGGTGGGGTTCTATGGCTACACCTTC.

This chain's CDR3 is CASRRPSPGTGGGNEQFF. As DNA, the CDR3 is TGTGCCAGCAGGAGACCCTCCCCCGGGACAGGGGGCGGCAATGAGCAGTTCTTC. The chain employs TRBV28 and TRBJ2-1; 12 positions match TRBD1. The V gene end was trimmed by 6 bases and the J gene end by 6 bases; junction bases not matched to a gene: 15. This CDR3 has 18 amino acids. CDR1 MDHEN and CDR2 SYDVKM come from the germline V gene. The full variable domain, rest sourced from reference TRBV28 and TRBJ2-1, is DVKVTQSSRYLVKRTGEKVFLECVQDMDHENMFWYRQDPGLGLRLIYFSYDVKMKEKGDIPEGYSVSREKKERFSLILESASTNQTSMYLCASRRPSPGTGGGNEQFFGPGTRLTVL.

V gene TRBV5-1 combines with J gene TRBJ2-1; maybe TRBD2 (5 bases). Trimming cost V 5 bases and J 0 bases, with 6 bases left between them. The CDR3 runs to 13 residues. CDR1 is SGHRS, CDR2 YFSETQ, per germline. CDR3 sequence (DNA): TGCGCCAGCAGGAGGGACTCCTACAATGAGCAGTTCTTC. Protein: CASRRDSYNEQFF.

The chain recombines TRBV28 with TRBJ1-2; 8 bases match TRBD1. The germline gives CDR1 MDHEN, CDR2 SYDVKM. J was trimmed by 0 bases and V by 2 bases; bases with no gene match: 8. The CDR3 totals 17 residues. The CDR3 bases are TGTGCCAGCAGTTTAAAAACAGGGACAGGTACTAACTATGGCTACACCTTC. Protein: CASSLKTGTGTNYGYTF.

This clone was found many times. This chain links TRBV5-1 with TRBJ1-2; D is unresolved. Trimming removed 4 bases from V and 1 base from J, with 8 bases in between. Germline V gene data show CDR1 as SGHRS and CDR2 as YFSETQ. The CDR3 extends over 13 amino acids. The CDR3 DNA is TGCGCCAGCAGCCCCGGTGGTAACTATGGCTACACCTTC. As protein: CASSPGGNYGYTF.

The chain couples TRBV5-4 to TRBJ2-1; TRBD2 matches 7 bases. J was trimmed by 1 base and V by 6 bases; bases with no gene match: 7. Germline V gives CDR1 SGHNT, CDR2 YYREEE (reference sequence). The CDR3 runs 15 residues. CDR3 nucleotide sequence: TGTGCCAGCAACGGGCGGGAGAAGTCCTACAATGAGCAGTTCTTC. The encoded protein is CASNGREKSYNEQFF.

The chain combines TRBV18 with TRBJ2-6; D remains unclear. Trimming shortened V by 2 bases and J by 0 bases, and 8 bases separated the two germline ends. CDR1 KGHSH and CDR2 LQKENI come from the germline V gene. The CDR3 length is 16 residues. CDR3 protein: CASSPVAASGANVLTF. CDR3 nucleotide sequence: TGTGCCAGCTCACCAGTGGCGGCCTCTGGGGCCAACGTCCTGACTTTC.

The chain recombines TRBV9 with TRBJ2-7; 7 bases map to TRBD2. The CDR3 runs to 19 residues. Germline V gene data show CDR1 as SGDLS and CDR2 as YYNGEE. V lost 4 bases to trimming and J lost 0 bases; unmatched junction nucleotides: 19. CDR3 in amino acids: CASSPSPREGKRSSYEQYF. For the CDR3, the DNA is TGTGCCAGCAGCCCCTCCCCTAGGGAGGGTAAGAGAAGCTCCTACGAGCAGTACTTC.

The chain recombines TRBV7-9 with TRBJ1-4; D perhaps matches TRBD1 (5 bases). The germline CDR1 and CDR2 sequences are SEHNR and FQNEAQ (reference sequence). V lost 3 bases, J lost 5 bases, and 10 bases lay in between. The CDR3 contains 14 residues. In nucleotides, the CDR3 is TGTGCCAGCAGCTTGATGGGGCTAAATGAAAAACTGTTTTTT. This sequence encodes CASSLMGLNEKLFF.

The chain joins TRBV7-2 to TRBJ2-5, with D perhaps TRBD2 (6 bases). Trimming removed 5 bases at V and 0 bases at J, with 16 bases between. The length of the CDR3 is 16 residues. CDR1 and CDR2 from the germline V gene are SGHTA and FQGNSA. This CDR3 is CASSRRDGWYQETQYF. CDR3 nucleotides: TGTGCCAGCAGCCGGAGGGACGGTTGGTACCAAGAGACCCAGTACTTC.

The J gene is TRBJ1-2, the V gene TRBV28; 8 bases map to TRBD1. CDR3 length: 14 residues. Germline-derived CDR1 and CDR2 are MDHEN and SYDVKM. J gave up 5 bases and V 8 bases, and 10 bases lay outside the gene matches. This chain's CDR3 is CASRRQGLSYGYTF. DNA for the CDR3: TGTGCCAGCCGAAGACAGGGGCTCTCTTATGGCTACACCTTC.

The chain joins TRBV27 to TRBJ2-1; perhaps TRBD2 as D (6 bases). CDR3 length: 15 residues. Germline V CDR1 and CDR2: MNHEY, SMNVEV (reference sequence). V lost 1 base, J lost 3 bases, and 10 bases lay in between. CDR3 amino acids: CASSLLGGIYNEQFF. Written as DNA, the CDR3 is TGTGCCAGCAGTTTATTGGGGGGAATCTACAATGAGCAGTTCTTC.

This chain joins TRBV2 and TRBJ1-4; 9 bases are a match to TRBD1. The CDR3 consists of 14 residues. The germline V gene encodes CDR1 SNHLY and CDR2 FYNNEI. J was trimmed by 5 bases and V by 4 bases; bases with no gene match: 2. CDR3 coding DNA: TGTGCCAGCAGTGCCGGGACAGGGAATGAAAAACTGTTTTTT. Translated, it gives CASSAGTGNEKLFF.

This clone was picked up one time. V and J are TRBV5-5 and TRBJ1-5, with D perhaps TRBD1 (6 bases). Germline CDR1 is SGHKS and CDR2 is YYEKEE (reference sequence). There are 16 residues in the CDR3. The V end was cut by 4 bases, the J end by 0 bases, with 14 bases between. The CDR3 region has the DNA TGTGCCAGCAGCCGAGTCCCAGGGGATAGCAATCAGCCCCAGCATTTT. The encoded protein is CASSRVPGDSNQPQHF.

The chain combines TRBV14 with TRBJ1-6; TRBD1 might be the D (6 bases). This CDR3 region has 15 residues. CDR1 is SGHDN, CDR2 FVKESK, per germline. Trimming took 0 bases from V and 10 from J, leaving 13 bases between them. Here the CDR3 DNA reads TGTGCCAGCAGCCAAGATCCCCAGGGGAGATCACCCCTCCACTTT. This codes for CASSQDPQGRSPLHF.

The V call is TRBV6-5, the J call TRBJ2-5; TRBD2 might be the D (7 bases). Germline CDR1 reads MNHEY; CDR2 reads SVGAGI. Trimming stripped 5 bases from V and 5 bases from J, with 18 bases between. This CDR3 spans 15 amino acids. The CDR3 sequence: CASSLMGAGEETQYF. CDR3 DNA: TGTGCCAGCAGTCTCATGGGGGCGGGAGAGGAGACCCAGTACTTC.

The sample holds one count of this clone. The chain has TRBV6-5 and TRBJ1-3; D possibly corresponds to TRBD1 (5 bases). The V end lost 8 bases, the J end lost 0 bases, and 11 bases lay between the germline ends. The V gene's germline CDR1 is MNHEY and CDR2 SVGAGI. This CDR3 is built from 14 residues. CDR3: CASGARISGNTIYF. The CDR3 nucleotides read TGTGCCAGCGGGGCACGTATCTCTGGAAACACCATATATTTT.

J is TRBJ2-7 and V is TRBV10-2; 8 nucleotides line up with TRBD1. This CDR3 has 14 amino acids. The V and J ends lost 6 bases and 6 bases, in that order; junction bases with no gene match: 10. Germline V gives CDR1 WSHSY, CDR2 SAAADI. This CDR3 reads CASRASRTGLEQYF. CDR3 nucleotide sequence: TGCGCCAGCAGGGCTTCCAGGACAGGGCTCGAGCAGTACTTC.

The V gene is TRBV6-1, the J gene TRBJ1-5; D is ambiguous. V was cut by 2 bases and J by 6 bases, with 5 bases left in between. Germline CDR1 MNHNS, CDR2 SASEGT. The CDR3 extends over 12 amino acids. The CDR3: CASSEIGQPQHF. The CDR3 DNA is TGTGCCAGCAGTGAAATCGGTCAGCCCCAGCATTTT.

This chain connects TRBV11-3 to TRBJ2-5, with D possibly being TRBD1 (5 bases). V shed 4 bases and J shed 2 bases, with 14 bases lying between them. CDR1 is SGHNT, CDR2 YENEEA, per germline. This CDR3 contains 15 residues. In nucleotides, the CDR3 is TGTGCCAGCAGCTGGAGAAGGGGCCCGCAAGAGACCCAGTACTTC. It translates to CASSWRRGPQETQYF.

V is TRBV10-2 and J is TRBJ1-5; the D gene is possibly TRBD1 (6 bases). The CDR3 sequence is 14 residues long. Between the trimmed V and J ends, which lost 3 bases and 3 bases, there was a span of 9 bases. In germline, CDR1 is WSHSY, CDR2 SAAADI. The CDR3 is CASSDRGYNQPQHF. In nucleotides, the CDR3 is TGCGCCAGCAGTGACAGGGGATACAATCAGCCCCAGCATTTT.

This clone has a single count. V usage is TRBV19 and J usage is TRBJ2-3; 10 nucleotides match TRBD2. CDR3 length: 19 amino acids. After removal of 6 bases from V and 5 bases from J, the junction contained 20 bases not matched to a gene. Looked up from germline, CDR1 is LNHDA and CDR2 is SQIVND (reference sequence). CDR3 residues: CASSPSRASGSLWGDTQYF. For the CDR3, the DNA is TGTGCCAGTAGCCCGAGTCGCGCTAGCGGGAGTCTTTGGGGAGATACGCAGTATTTT.

The rearrangement links TRBV18 to TRBJ1-1; D ambiguous. Trimming cost V 0 bases and J 1 base, with 6 bases left between them. CDR3 length: 14 residues. Looked up from germline, CDR1 is KGHSH and CDR2 is LQKENI. The chain's CDR3 is CASSPPNRNTEAFF. CDR3 bases: TGTGCCAGCTCACCACCCAACAGGAACACTGAAGCTTTCTTT.

The chain uses TRBV5-1 and TRBJ2-5, with 7 positions matching TRBD2. Germline CDR1 reads SGHRS; CDR2 reads YFSETQ. The J segment lost 5 bases and the V segment lost 0 bases, leaving 19 bases of the junction unmatched. The CDR3 contains 19 residues. The CDR3 bases are TGCGCCAGCAGCTTGGATGCGGGAGACAACCCTTTCGTCGGGGAGACCCAGTACTTC. Encoded protein: CASSLDAGDNPFVGETQYF.

This clone was seen a few times. This rearrangement joins TRBV28 to TRBJ2-1; possible D gene TRBD2, 6 bases. In germline, CDR1 is MDHEN, CDR2 SYDVKM. V was clipped by 5 bases and J by 13 bases, with 21 bases between them. The CDR3 covers 14 residues. CDR3 in DNA: TGTGCCAGCAGTCACCCCCCTAGCGCGAGATTCCAGTTCTTC. This sequence encodes CASSHPPSARFQFF. Full variable domain (remainder filled in from reference TRBV28 and TRBJ2-1): DVKVTQSSRYLVKRTGEKVFLECVQDMDHENMFWYRQDPGLGLRLIYFSYDVKMKEKGDIPEGYSVSREKKERFSLILESASTNQTSMYLCASSHPPSARFQFFGPGTRLTVL.

V is TRBV20-1 and J is TRBJ2-1; no clear D. V shed 3 bases and J shed 15 bases, with 15 bases lying between them. CDR1 is DFQATT, CDR2 SNEGSKA, per germline (reference sequence). The CDR3 loop spans 11 amino acids. In DNA form, the CDR3 reads TGCAGTGCTAGGGGCCCGCCAAGAGCGTTCTTC. It encodes CSARGPPRAFF.

V gene TRBV4-1 combines with J gene TRBJ2-7; 9 bases agree with TRBD1. The germline gives CDR1 MGHRA, CDR2 YSYEKL. V trimming: 4 bases; J trimming: 1 base; junction bases outside the gene matches: 8. The CDR3 runs to 16 residues. The CDR3 loop reads CASSPVGDRASYEQYF. Here the CDR3 DNA reads TGCGCCAGCAGCCCCGTCGGGGACAGGGCTTCCTACGAGCAGTACTTC.